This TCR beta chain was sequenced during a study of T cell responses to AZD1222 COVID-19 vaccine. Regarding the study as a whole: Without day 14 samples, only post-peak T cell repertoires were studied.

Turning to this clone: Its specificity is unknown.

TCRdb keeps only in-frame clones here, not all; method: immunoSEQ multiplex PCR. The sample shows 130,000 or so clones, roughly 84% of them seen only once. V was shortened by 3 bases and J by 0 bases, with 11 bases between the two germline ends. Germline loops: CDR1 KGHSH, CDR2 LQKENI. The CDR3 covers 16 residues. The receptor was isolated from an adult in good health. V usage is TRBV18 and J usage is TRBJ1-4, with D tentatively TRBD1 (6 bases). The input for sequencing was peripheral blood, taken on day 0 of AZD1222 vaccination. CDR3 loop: CASSPWDIATNEKLFF. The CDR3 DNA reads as TGTGCCAGCTCACCCTGGGACATCGCAACTAATGAAAAACTGTTTTTT.